The present entry profiles one TCR beta chain with its context. This specimen includes other DNA sequences encoding the same CDR3. The sample is drawn from a study of blood T cell repertoires in COVID-19. Background on the study: T cells, B-cell-depleted T cells, or PBMCs provided the cDNA or gDNA that served as material.

The table came from immunoSEQ multiplex PCR; TCRdb's copy has only in-frame clones and leaves some out. The repertoire holds about 250,000 clones, with approximately 90% as singletons. Cohort 3 recovery required two negative PCRs, clearance, or symptom resolution. V lost 0 bases and J lost 3, with 6 bases in between. This CDR3 has 13 residues. Germline V lookup: CDR1 GTSNPN, CDR2 SVGIG (reference sequence). This sequence originates from a man aged 35-49 years who had recovered from COVID-19. The sequenced sample was PBMCs or T cells enriched from blood (not recorded which). The chain combines TRBV30 with TRBJ1-5; perhaps TRBD1 as D (5 bases). The CDR3 spells CAWSVQVNQPQHF. In DNA, the CDR3 is TGTGCCTGGAGTGTACAGGTCAATCAGCCCCAGCATTTT. The full variable domain, with the rest looked up from reference TRBV30 and TRBJ1-5, is SQTIHQWPATLVQPVGSPLSLECTVEGTSNPNLYWYRQAAGRGLQLLFYSVGIGQISSEVPQNLSASRPQDRQFILSSKKLLLSDSGFYLCAWSVQVNQPQHFGDGTRLSIL.